A selection of T cell receptor beta chains follows, all from one sample in a study of shared clonotypes between healthy human individuals. Sequencing was performed with immunoSEQ multiplex PCR; in TCRdb, only in-frame clones are kept and a portion is missing. The table records roughly 120,000 clones, about 62% of them present only once. The sample consisted of memory CD8+ T cells sorted from blood. These receptors were taken from a woman aged 30 to 39 in good health. The CDR3 runs from the conserved cysteine through the conserved F or W. The order of the fields is clone size, V gene, J gene, D gene, CDR3 protein, CDR3 DNA. The D gene is left open where the match is weak. The size entry is marked missing in some rows and otherwise reads once, few, many or a size class.

abundance: .; v_gene: TRBV7-9; j_gene: TRBJ1-5; d_gene: .; CDR3aa: CASSSDIFNQPQHF; CDR3nt: TGTGCCAGCAGTTCCGACATATTCAATCAGCCCCAGCATTTT
abundance: .; v_gene: TRBV6-5; j_gene: TRBJ1-3; d_gene: .; CDR3aa: CASSYSYVPSGNTIYF; CDR3nt: TGTGCCAGCAGTTACTCTTATGTTCCCTCTGGAAACACCATATATTTT
abundance: .; v_gene: TRBV27; j_gene: TRBJ2-7; d_gene: .; CDR3aa: CASSSWLGYEQYF; CDR3nt: TGTGCCAGCAGTTCCTGGCTGGGATACGAGCAGTACTTC
abundance: .; v_gene: TRBV27; j_gene: TRBJ2-3; d_gene: .; CDR3aa: CASSSRRYLSTDTQYF; CDR3nt: TGTGCCAGCAGTTCCCGTCGGTACCTTAGCACAGATACGCAGTATTTT
abundance: .; v_gene: TRBV25-1; j_gene: TRBJ2-7; d_gene: .; CDR3aa: CASSDPGSPPYEQYF; CDR3nt: TGTGCCAGCTCCGACCCCGGGTCCCCTCCCTACGAGCAGTACTTC
abundance: .; v_gene: TRBV5-6; j_gene: TRBJ1-2; d_gene: TRBD1; CDR3aa: CASRPGTGLLGYTF; CDR3nt: TGTGCCAGCAGACCCGGGACAGGGCTGCTGGGCTACACCTTC
abundance: .; v_gene: TRBV9; j_gene: TRBJ2-1; d_gene: TRBD2; CDR3aa: CASSGLSGTRNTNEQFF; CDR3nt: TGTGCCAGCAGCGGCCTATCCGGGACTAGAAACACTAATGAGCAGTTCTTC
abundance: .; v_gene: TRBV25-1; j_gene: TRBJ1-5; d_gene: .; CDR3aa: CASSESEGYQPQHF; CDR3nt: TGTGCCAGCAGTGAATCTGAGGGCTATCAGCCCCAGCATTTT
abundance: .; v_gene: TRBV5-1; j_gene: TRBJ2-1; d_gene: .; CDR3aa: CASSLEQAGYNEQFF; CDR3nt: TGCGCCAGCAGCTTGGAACAGGCTGGCTACAATGAGCAGTTCTTC
abundance: .; v_gene: TRBV19; j_gene: TRBJ2-1; d_gene: .; CDR3aa: CASSVESSYNEQFF; CDR3nt: TGTGCCAGTAGTGTCGAGAGCTCCTACAATGAGCAGTTCTTC
abundance: .; v_gene: TRBV10-3; j_gene: TRBJ1-1; d_gene: .; CDR3aa: CAISDLSGVNTEAFF; CDR3nt: TGTGCCATCAGTGATCTCTCAGGGGTGAACACTGAAGCTTTCTTT
abundance: .; v_gene: TRBV7-2; j_gene: TRBJ2-1; d_gene: .; CDR3aa: CASSLAWLGTKNEQFF; CDR3nt: TGTGCCAGCAGCTTAGCGTGGTTAGGGACAAAAAATGAGCAGTTCTTC
abundance: .; v_gene: TRBV4-1; j_gene: TRBJ1-1; d_gene: .; CDR3aa: CASSQDRWVMNTEAFF; CDR3nt: TGCGCCAGCAGCCAAGATCGGTGGGTCATGAACACTGAAGCTTTCTTT
abundance: .; v_gene: TRBV5-4; j_gene: TRBJ1-6; d_gene: TRBD1; CDR3aa: CASSLGQGQNSPLHF; CDR3nt: TGTGCCAGCAGCTTGGGACAGGGGCAGAATTCACCCCTCCACTTT
abundance: many; v_gene: TRBV6-1; j_gene: TRBJ1-1; d_gene: .; CDR3aa: CASSELRGAAEAFF; CDR3nt: TGTGCCAGCAGTGAATTGCGGGGGGCAGCTGAAGCTTTCTTT
abundance: .; v_gene: TRBV23-1; j_gene: TRBJ1-3; d_gene: .; CDR3aa: CASSHRDRSGNTIYF; CDR3nt: TGCGCCAGCAGTCATCGGGACCGCAGTGGAAACACCATATATTTT
abundance: .; v_gene: TRBV10-3; j_gene: TRBJ2-7; d_gene: .; CDR3aa: CAISESIIGERGYEQYF; CDR3nt: TGTGCCATCAGTGAGTCGATTATAGGCGAACGAGGCTACGAGCAGTACTTC
abundance: .; v_gene: TRBV7-9; j_gene: TRBJ2-2; d_gene: .; CDR3aa: CASSLAGVGGELFF; CDR3nt: TGTGCCAGCAGCTTAGCGGGAGTCGGCGGGGAGCTGTTTTTT
abundance: few; v_gene: TRBV27; j_gene: TRBJ2-7; d_gene: TRBD2; CDR3aa: CASSSSGRKTYEQYF; CDR3nt: TGTGCCAGCAGTTCAAGCGGGAGGAAAACCTACGAGCAGTACTTC
abundance: .; v_gene: TRBV27; j_gene: TRBJ2-7; d_gene: TRBD2; CDR3aa: CASSFSPSGIYEQYF; CDR3nt: TGTGCCAGCAGTTTCTCTCCTAGCGGGATTTACGAGCAGTACTTC
abundance: .; v_gene: TRBV7-7; j_gene: TRBJ2-2; d_gene: .; CDR3aa: CASSPRGGELFF; CDR3nt: TGTGCCAGCAGCCCTCGGGGGGGGGAGCTGTTTTTT
abundance: .; v_gene: TRBV6-1; j_gene: TRBJ2-2; d_gene: .; CDR3aa: CASTPGLLGELFF; CDR3nt: TGTGCCAGCACCCCTGGGCTCCTCGGGGAGCTGTTTTTT
abundance: .; v_gene: TRBV27; j_gene: TRBJ2-7; d_gene: .; CDR3aa: CASSGVGEHTQTYEQYF; CDR3nt: TGTGCCAGCAGTGGGGTAGGAGAACACACGCAGACCTACGAGCAGTACTTC
abundance: many; v_gene: TRBV6-5; j_gene: TRBJ2-1; d_gene: TRBD2; CDR3aa: CASSYGTLAGGYEQFF; CDR3nt: TGTGCCAGCAGTTACGGAACGTTAGCGGGAGGGTATGAGCAGTTCTTC
abundance: once; v_gene: TRBV10-1; j_gene: TRBJ2-1; d_gene: TRBD2; CDR3aa: CASSERTSGLIEQFF; CDR3nt: TGCGCCAGCAGTGAGCGGACTAGCGGGCTTATTGAGCAGTTCTTC
abundance: .; v_gene: TRBV29-1; j_gene: TRBJ2-1; d_gene: .; CDR3aa: CSVRETYNEQFF; CDR3nt: TGCAGCGTTCGGGAGACCTACAATGAGCAGTTCTTC
abundance: .; v_gene: TRBV9; j_gene: TRBJ1-3; d_gene: .; CDR3aa: CASSVAWGTGNTIYF; CDR3nt: TGTGCCAGCAGCGTAGCTTGGGGCACTGGAAACACCATATATTTT
abundance: .; v_gene: TRBV2; j_gene: TRBJ1-5; d_gene: .; CDR3aa: CASSEAPVGSQPQHF; CDR3nt: TGTGCCAGCAGTGAAGCTCCGGTAGGGAGTCAGCCCCAGCATTTT
abundance: .; v_gene: TRBV29-1; j_gene: TRBJ2-6; d_gene: .; CDR3aa: CSVDGHSGANVLTF; CDR3nt: TGCAGCGTTGACGGGCACTCTGGGGCCAACGTCCTGACTTTC